One and the same sample provided the 18 T cell receptor beta chains below, sequenced in a study of cytomegalovirus exposure and HLA in healthy donors. The PCR employed 60 Vbeta primers together with 13 Jbeta primers. The protocol was immunoSEQ multiplex PCR, while the TCRdb copy is restricted to in-frame clones and leaves out a portion. The table lists some 110,000 clones, over 9.5% of them singletons. Sequenced input: PBMCs. The source of these receptors is a man aged 35-49 years in good health and CMV-seropositive.

The chain combines TRBV30 with TRBJ1-2, with no clear D. The CDR3 runs 12 residues. V was pared by 3 bases and J by 8 bases, with 13 bases between. Germline CDR1 reads GTSNPN; CDR2 reads SVGIG (reference sequence). CDR3 nucleotides: TGTGCCTGGAGCCCCTTCGCGAGGGGCTACACCTTC. Translating it yields CAWSPFARGYTF. The full variable domain, in which reference TRBV30 and TRBJ1-2 provide the parts outside the CDR3, is SQTIHQWPATLVQPVGSPLSLECTVEGTSNPNLYWYRQAAGRGLQLLFYSVGIGQISSEVPQNLSASRPQDRQFILSSKKLLLSDSGFYLCAWSPFARGYTFGSGTRLTVV.

This clone was seen only a few times. The rearrangement links TRBV6-5 to TRBJ1-3, with a weak D call TRBD1 (5 bases). The CDR3 has 16 amino acids. Trimming removed 2 bases from V and 0 bases from J, with 11 bases in between. Germline V CDR1 and CDR2: MNHEY, SVGAGI. CDR3 nucleotides: TGTGCCAGCAGTTACGGGGCGGGATTCTCTGGAAACACCATATATTTT. It encodes CASSYGAGFSGNTIYF.

This clone was seen only a few times. This chain connects TRBV7-9 to TRBJ2-1; 7 bases match TRBD1. The J segment lost 13 bases and the V segment lost 1 base, leaving 4 bases of the junction unmatched. CDR1 is SEHNR, CDR2 FQNEAQ, per germline (reference sequence). This CDR3 is built from 12 residues. The CDR3 reads CASSLVGGEQFF. The CDR3, as DNA: TGTGCCAGCAGCTTAGTAGGGGGCGAACAGTTCTTC.

In its sample, this clone was seen a few times. The junction does not match germline at one end; this may be a read error. The chain recombines TRBV9 with TRBJ2-1, with TRBD2 matching over 8 bases. CDR3 length: 13 amino acids. Germline loops: CDR1 SGDLS, CDR2 YYNGEE. CDR3 in amino acids: CASSVATESGSVF. DNA of the CDR3: TGTGCCAGCAGCGTAGCTACGGAGAGCGGGAGTGTCTTC. Using reference TRBV9 and TRBJ2-1 for the parts outside the CDR3, the full variable domain is DSGVTQTPKHLITATGQRVTLRCSPRSGDLSVYWYQQSLDQGLQFLIQYYNGEERAKGNILERFSAQQFPDLHSELNLSSLELGDSALYFCASSVATESGSVFGPGTRLTVL.

This clone was detected only a few times. The rearrangement links TRBV7-9 to TRBJ2-7, with 7 bases fitting TRBD2. The CDR3 consists of 13 residues. Per the germline V gene, CDR1 is SEHNR and CDR2 is FQNEAQ (reference sequence). The J segment lost 2 bases and the V segment lost 6 bases, leaving 4 bases of the junction unmatched. In DNA, the CDR3 is TGTGCCAGCAGGGGGAGGGGACCCTACGAGCAGTACTTC. Translated: CASRGRGPYEQYF.

This clone was picked up a small number of times. This rearrangement joins TRBV28 to TRBJ2-3, with a weak D call TRBD2 (6 bases). Trimming shortened V by 2 bases and J by 5 bases, and 20 bases separated the two germline ends. The CDR3 spans 17 residues. CDR1 and CDR2 (germline): MDHEN, SYDVKM. This CDR3 reads CASSLGEPGSWKDTQYF. The DNA of the CDR3 is TGTGCCAGCAGTTTAGGTGAGCCCGGGAGTTGGAAAGATACGCAGTATTTT.

In this sample, this clone turned up a few times. The rearrangement uses TRBV29-1 and TRBJ2-1, with a tentative D call TRBD2 (5 bases). V lost 1 base to trimming and J lost 8 bases, with 21 bases between them. The CDR3 sequence is 16 residues long. The V gene's germline CDR1 is SQVTM and CDR2 ANQGSEA. CDR3 sequence (DNA): TGCAGCGTTGAAGGCTTCTCAGGACTCGCGAGCGATGAGCAGTTCTTC. It encodes CSVEGFSGLASDEQFF.

In its sample, this clone was seen a few times. This chain connects TRBV9 to TRBJ2-5; 11 nucleotides match TRBD1. Looked up from germline, CDR1 is SGDLS and CDR2 is YYNGEE. The CDR3 consists of 16 residues. J lost 4 bases, V lost 0 bases, and 5 bases had no gene match. CDR3 in DNA: TGTGCCAGCAGCGTAGTGGGGACAGGGGGGGGAGAGACCCAGTACTTC. This encodes CASSVVGTGGGETQYF.

This chain uses TRBV6-5 with TRBJ2-1; 9 nucleotides line up with TRBD1. Per the germline V gene, CDR1 is MNHEY and CDR2 is SVGAGI. The CDR3 has 15 residues. V lost 6 bases and J lost 3; bases outside the gene matches: 6. CDR3 sequence (DNA): TGTGCCAGCAGACCCGGGACAGGGTACTACAATGAGCAGTTCTTC. Amino acid sequence: CASRPGTGYYNEQFF.

The genes are TRBV27 and TRBJ2-1; D unclear. In germline, CDR1 is MNHEY, CDR2 SMNVEV (reference sequence). This CDR3 contains 13 residues. V lost 5 bases, J lost 4 bases, and 9 bases lay in between. The CDR3 protein is CASSTTRYNEQFF. The CDR3 nucleotides are TGTGCCAGCAGTACGACTCGGTACAATGAGCAGTTCTTC.

This clone occurred a few times. The chain joins TRBV29-1 to TRBJ1-2, with D perhaps TRBD1 (5 bases). V lost 7 bases and J lost 4, with 10 bases in between. The length of the CDR3 is 11 residues. Germline assignment: CDR1 SQVTM and CDR2 ANQGSEA. This CDR3 reads CSARTSYGYTF. In DNA, the CDR3 is TGCAGCGCTAGGACAAGCTATGGCTACACCTTC.

This chain links TRBV21-1 with TRBJ2-7; the table gives TRBD1 as D, unverified against the DNA. TRBV21-1 is a known pseudogene. This CDR3 spans 14 amino acids. The CDR3 bases are TGTGCCGCCACGCCGGGACAGAAAGACTACGAGCAGTACTTC. Amino acids: CAATPGQKDYEQYF.

This clone has a handful of counts. The CDR3 DNA reads TGTGCCAGCAGCCAAGATAAGCGGGGCTCGGGGACCCAGTACTTC. It yields the protein CASSQDKRGSGTQYF. The rearrangement joins TRBV4-2 to TRBJ2-5; 7 bases are shared with TRBD2. The CDR3 length is 15 residues. The ends lost 0 bases at V and 7 bases at J; junction bases unmatched: 8. The germline V gene has CDR1 LGHNA and CDR2 YNFKEQ.

The chain couples TRBV1 to TRBJ2-1; the table gives TRBD2 as D, unverified against the DNA. TRBV1 is a pseudogene segment. The CDR3 consists of 18 residues. The CDR3 spells CTSSQDLIAGVTYNEQFF. In DNA, the CDR3 is TGCACCAGCAGCCAAGACCTTATAGCGGGAGTGACCTACAATGAGCAGTTCTTC.

This clone was seen a few times. The chain employs TRBV6-1 and TRBJ2-7, with D tentatively TRBD2 (5 bases). Germline loops: CDR1 MNHNS, CDR2 SASEGT. V was pared by 7 bases and J by 5 bases, with 9 bases between. The CDR3 has 11 residues. This CDR3 is CASISGNEQYF. The CDR3 nucleotides are TGTGCCAGCATATCCGGGAACGAGCAGTACTTC.

This chain uses TRBV9 with TRBJ2-2, with D possibly TRBD1 on 6 matching bases. V was shortened by 4 bases and J by 6 bases, with 13 bases between the two germline ends. The CDR3 spans 14 residues. Germline CDR1 is SGDLS and CDR2 is YYNGEE. Here the CDR3 DNA reads TGTGCCAGCAGCTCCCGGAAGGGGGCCGGGGAGCTGTTTTTT. Encoded protein: CASSSRKGAGELFF.

This clone appeared a few times. This chain connects TRBV29-1 to TRBJ2-7, with D perhaps TRBD1 (6 bases). Per the germline V gene, CDR1 is SQVTM and CDR2 is ANQGSEA. The CDR3 loop spans 12 amino acids. V shed 6 bases and J shed 1 base, with 10 bases lying between them. The CDR3, as DNA: TGCAGCGTCCGACAGGAGTCCTACGAGCAGTACTTC. Protein product: CSVRQESYEQYF.

This clone was counted between two and nine times. V and J are TRBV7-2 and TRBJ2-5; no clear D. The length of the CDR3 is 14 residues. The V end was cut by 2 bases, the J end by 1 base, with 8 bases between. The germline V gene has CDR1 SGHTA and CDR2 FQGNSA. The CDR3, as DNA: TGTGCCAGCAGCTTACTTCGCAGCCAAGAGACCCAGTACTTC. Residues: CASSLLRSQETQYF.